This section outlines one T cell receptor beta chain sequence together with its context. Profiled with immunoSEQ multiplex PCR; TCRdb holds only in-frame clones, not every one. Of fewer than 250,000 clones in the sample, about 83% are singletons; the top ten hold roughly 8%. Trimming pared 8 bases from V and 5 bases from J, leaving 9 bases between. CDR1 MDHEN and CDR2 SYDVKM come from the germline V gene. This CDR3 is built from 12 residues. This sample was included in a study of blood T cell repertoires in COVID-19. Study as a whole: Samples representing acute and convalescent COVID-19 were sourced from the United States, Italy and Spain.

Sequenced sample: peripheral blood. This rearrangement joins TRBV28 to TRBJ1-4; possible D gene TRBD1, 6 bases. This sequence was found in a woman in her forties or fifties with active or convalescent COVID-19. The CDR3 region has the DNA TGTGCCAGCGGGCAGGGGAATGAAAAACTGTTTTTT. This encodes CASGQGNEKLFF.